This T cell receptor (beta chain) was captured in a study of T cell responses to AZD1222 COVID-19 vaccine (dated by TCRdb to the early 2020s). Turning to the overall study: A total of just over 230 trial participants underwent TCR sequencing, of whom 200 to 220 received two doses of AZD1222 and about 25 received two doses of the MenACWY control vaccine. Trial participants were enrolled by age into subgroups of 18-55, 56-69 and 70-plus years, and 148, 28 and 57 TCR-sequenced participants, respectively, were included in these subgroups. The paper as a whole reports these results and caveats: Nearly half of unique spike-specific TCRs reportedly recognized epitopes outside regions mutated in the B.1.351 and B.1.1.7 variants. Spike-specific TCR breadth and depth rose significantly after two AZD1222 doses compared with day 0 and with MenACWY recipients. Conclusions about previously exposed vaccinees are limited, since just six AZD1222 recipients were seropositive for SARS-CoV-2 at baseline. CD4 TCRs associated with the vaccine covered the entire spike protein, and the dominant responses were in regions 160-218 and 743-854. The 56-69-year group was small, and its depth increase did not reach significance, likely because of low power. Participants were mostly white British, with more females than males. The authors suggested clonal diversity may have been underestimated. Because no samples from the day 14 peak response were available, repertoires could be characterized only after the peak T cell response.

A note on this clone: Its antigen remains unidentified. It has no much larger one-base neighbor in the sample; base qualities were not kept.

The CDR3 regions of human TCRbeta chains were subjected to immunosequencing. The original pipeline was this. Repertoire TCRs were checked for matches against a reference library of SARS-CoV-2-specific TCRs that had been generated using the MIRA antigen-specificity platform. Breadth was defined as the fraction of unique TCRs that were SARS-CoV-2-associated, and depth was defined as the fraction of total T cells that were SARS-CoV-2-associated. Each spike-specific TCR was assigned to its reactive spike region and to a CD4 or CD8 class using the MIRA data. Log10-transformed breadth and depth values were compared by one-way ANOVA with Sidak's multiple comparisons tests. Entries here come from immuneACCESS through TCRdb and include only in-frame sequences with V and J called. Some clones fail to appear in such tables; in the studies checked, an unresolved V gene covers under half of the shortfall, and the cause of the remainder is unknown. D and trimming come from the DNA, and the V and J calls and clone size come from that table. For this sample there are about 94,000 clones; 85% appear just once. The ten largest clones represent about 4.5% of the sample.

The sample's time point label, in plain terms: about 28 days (+/-7) after the second vaccine dose. AZD1222 recipients with second doses at about 4 weeks or about 12 weeks were pooled, because spike-specific TCR depth and breadth did not differ between schedules. Samples from vaccinated people were obtained from the UK trials COV001 and COV002, which included a single-blind randomized controlled phase 2/3 trial of AZD1222 (ChAdOx1 nCoV-19) in healthy adults. For TCRbeta chain sequencing, PBMC samples were collected from trial participants at day 0 and at day 28 after the second dose. CDR1 and CDR2 (MNHEY, SVGAGI) derive from the germline V gene. The trim is 2 bases for V and 6 bases for J, with a gap of 13 bases between the germline ends. The CDR3 covers 14 residues, taking in both the cysteine and the phenylalanine. Only the CDR3 portion is preserved as DNA: 42 bases, with reading frame beginning at the first base.

This receptor chain uses TRBV6-5 and TRBJ1-2; tentative D gene TRBD1, with 5 bases matching. The sequenced sample was peripheral blood, obtained 28 days after the second AZD1222 dose. The TCR originated in an adult who received the AZD1222 COVID-19 vaccine. The CDR3 protein: CASSYGGLVHGYTF. The DNA is as follows: TGTGCCAGCAGTTACGGGGGATTAGTCCATGGCTACACCTTC.